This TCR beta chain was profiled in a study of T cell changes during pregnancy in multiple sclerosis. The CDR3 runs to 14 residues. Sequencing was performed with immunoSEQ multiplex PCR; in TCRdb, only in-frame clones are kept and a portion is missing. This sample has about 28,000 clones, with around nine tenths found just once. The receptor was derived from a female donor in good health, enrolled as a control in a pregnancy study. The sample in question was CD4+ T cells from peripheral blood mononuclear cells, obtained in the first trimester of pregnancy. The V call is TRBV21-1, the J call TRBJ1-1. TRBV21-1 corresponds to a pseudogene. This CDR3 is CASSKGRVNTEAFF. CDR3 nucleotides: TGTGCCAGCAGCAAAGGAAGAGTGAACACTGAAGCTTTCTTT.